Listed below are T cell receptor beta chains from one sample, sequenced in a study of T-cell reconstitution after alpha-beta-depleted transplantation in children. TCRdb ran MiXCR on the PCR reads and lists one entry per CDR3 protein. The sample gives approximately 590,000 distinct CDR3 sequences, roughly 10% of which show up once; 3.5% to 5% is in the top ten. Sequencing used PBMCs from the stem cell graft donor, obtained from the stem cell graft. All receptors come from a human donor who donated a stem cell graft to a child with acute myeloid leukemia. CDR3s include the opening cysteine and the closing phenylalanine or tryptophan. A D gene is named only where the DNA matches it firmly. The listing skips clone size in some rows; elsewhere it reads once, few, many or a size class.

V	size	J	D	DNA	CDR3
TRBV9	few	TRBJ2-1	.	TGTGCCAGCAGCATACAAGGGCGGGTGAGCTCCTACAATGAGCAGTTCTTC	CASSIQGRVSSYNEQFF
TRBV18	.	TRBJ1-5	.	TGTGCCAGCTCATCCCAGGGCCCGGGGAGCAATCAGCCCCAGCATTTT	CASSSQGPGSNQPQHF
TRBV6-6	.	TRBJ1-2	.	TGTGCCAGCAGTGCTCCAGCATTTTATGGCTACACCTTC	CASSAPAFYGYTF
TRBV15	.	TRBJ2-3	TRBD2	TGTGCCACCAGCAAACGGCTAGCGGGAGACGATACGCAGTATTTT	CATSKRLAGDDTQYF
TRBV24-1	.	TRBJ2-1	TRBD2	TGTGCCACCAGTGCCCCGGGACTAGCGGATGAGCAGTTCTTC	CATSAPGLADEQFF
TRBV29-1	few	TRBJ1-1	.	TGCAGCGTACCAGGGGCGAACACTGAAGCTTTCTTT	CSVPGANTEAFF
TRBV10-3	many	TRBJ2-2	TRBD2	TGTGCCATCAGGAGCCCGGGACTAGCGAACACCGGGGAGCTGTTTTTT	CAIRSPGLANTGELFF
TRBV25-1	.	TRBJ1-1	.	TGTGCCAGCAGGGGGGTGGGGATCCCTGAAGCTTTCTTT	CASRGVGIPEAFF
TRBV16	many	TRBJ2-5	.	TGTGCCAGCAGCCAAGGACAACCTCAACAAGAGACCCAGTACTTC	CASSQGQPQQETQYF
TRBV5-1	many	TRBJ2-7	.	TGCGCCAGCAGCTTGAACCAGGGCCCTTACGAGCAGTACTTC	CASSLNQGPYEQYF
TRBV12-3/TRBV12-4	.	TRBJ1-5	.	TGTGCCAGCAGTGAAGACAGGCGGGAGCAGCCCCAGCATTTT	CASSEDRREQPQHF
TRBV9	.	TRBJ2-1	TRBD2	TGTGCCAGCAGCGTAGCTTCCGGGAGTAGCGGGACCTACAATGAGCAGTTCTTC	CASSVASGSSGTYNEQFF
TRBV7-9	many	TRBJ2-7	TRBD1	TGTGCCAGCAGCTTCGGACAGGTTTTCTACGAGCAGTACTTC	CASSFGQVFYEQYF
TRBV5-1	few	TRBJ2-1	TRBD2	TGCGCCAGCAGCCTCATAGCGGGAGACACCATTGAGCAGTTCTTC	CASSLIAGDTIEQFF
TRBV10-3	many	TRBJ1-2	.	TGTGCCATCACCGGGGGAGGGGACTATGGCTACACCTTC	CAITGGGDYGYTF
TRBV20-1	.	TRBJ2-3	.	TGCAGTGCTAGAAAATTAGATACGCAGTATTTT	CSARKLDTQYF
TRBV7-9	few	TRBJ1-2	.	TGTGCCAGCAGCTTAGCCCCCGGGAACTATGGCTACACCTTC	CASSLAPGNYGYTF
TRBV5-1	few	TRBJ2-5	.	TGCGCCAGCAGCTTGGGGGTAGAGGAGACCCAGTACTTC	CASSLGVEETQYF
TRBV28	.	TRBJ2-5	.	TGTGCCAGCAAGGTGGGGGAGTACTTTACGGAGACCCAGTACTTC	CASKVGEYFTETQYF
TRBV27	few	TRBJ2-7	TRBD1	TGTGCCAGCAGTTTAAGGGGGCCTTCATACGAGCAGTACTTC	CASSLRGPSYEQYF
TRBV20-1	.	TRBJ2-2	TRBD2	TGCAGTGCTAGACGCCCCCCTAGCGGACTAAACACCGGGGAGCTGTTTTTT	CSARRPPSGLNTGELFF
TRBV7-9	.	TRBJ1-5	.	TGTGCCAGCAGCTTAGGAGGCGGAGGACCTCAGCCCCAGCATTTT	CASSLGGGGPQPQHF